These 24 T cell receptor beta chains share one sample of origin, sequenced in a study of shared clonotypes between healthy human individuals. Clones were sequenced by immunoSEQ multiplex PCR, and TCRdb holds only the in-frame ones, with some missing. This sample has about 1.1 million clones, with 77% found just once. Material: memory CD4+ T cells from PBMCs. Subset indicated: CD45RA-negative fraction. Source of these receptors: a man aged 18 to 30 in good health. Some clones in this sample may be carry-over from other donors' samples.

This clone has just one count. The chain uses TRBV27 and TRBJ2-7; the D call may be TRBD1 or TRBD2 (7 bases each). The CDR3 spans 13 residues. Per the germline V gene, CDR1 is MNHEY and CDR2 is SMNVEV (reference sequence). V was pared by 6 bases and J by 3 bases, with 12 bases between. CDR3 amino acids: CASSRGGNYEQYF. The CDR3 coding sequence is TGTGCCAGCAGCAGGGGGGGGAACTACGAGCAGTACTTC.

CDR3 sequence reads: CASSPRGPKDEQYF. As DNA, the CDR3 is TGTGCCAGCTCACCGAGGGGGCCGAAGGACGAGCAGTACTTC. This chain connects TRBV18 to TRBJ2-7; 7 bases align to TRBD1. The CDR3 consists of 14 residues. Germline CDR1 is KGHSH and CDR2 is LQKENI. The ends lost 3 bases at V and 5 bases at J; junction bases unmatched: 7. The full variable domain, with the rest looked up from reference TRBV18 and TRBJ2-7, is NAGVMQNPRHLVRRRGQEARLRCSPMKGHSHVYWYRQLPEEGLKFMVYLQKENIIDESGMPKERFSAEFPKEGPSILRIQQVVRGDSAAYFCASSPRGPKDEQYFGPGTRLTVT.

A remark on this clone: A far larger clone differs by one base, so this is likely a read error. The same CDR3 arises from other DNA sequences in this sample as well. CDR3 in amino acids: CASSKTGPGTEAFF. The CDR3 DNA reads as TGTGCCAGCAGTAAGACGGGGCCCGGTACTGAAGCTTTCTTT. The chain links TRBV2 to TRBJ1-1; tentative D call: TRBD1 (5 bases). The germline V and J ends were trimmed by 5 bases and 5 bases, with 15 bases remaining between them. The CDR3 length is 14 residues. CDR1 and CDR2 from the germline V gene are SNHLY and FYNNEI.

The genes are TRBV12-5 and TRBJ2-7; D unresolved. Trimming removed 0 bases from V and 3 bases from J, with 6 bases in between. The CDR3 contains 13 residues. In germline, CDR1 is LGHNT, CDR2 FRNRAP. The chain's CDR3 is CASGLVLDYEQYF. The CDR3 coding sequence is TGTGCTAGTGGTTTGGTACTCGACTACGAGCAGTACTTC. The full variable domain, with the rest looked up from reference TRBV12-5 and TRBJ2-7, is DARVTQTPRHKVTEMGQEVTMRCQPILGHNTVFWYRQTMMQGLELLAYFRNRAPLDDSGMPKDRFSAEMPDATLATLKIQPSEPRDSAVYFCASGLVLDYEQYFGPGTRLTVT.

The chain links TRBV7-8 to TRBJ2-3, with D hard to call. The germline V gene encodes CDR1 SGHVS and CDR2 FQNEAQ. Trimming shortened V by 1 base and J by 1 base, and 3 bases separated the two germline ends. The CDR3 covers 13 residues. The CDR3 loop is CASSLDGTDTQYF. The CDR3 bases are TGTGCCAGCAGCTTAGACGGCACAGATACGCAGTATTTT.

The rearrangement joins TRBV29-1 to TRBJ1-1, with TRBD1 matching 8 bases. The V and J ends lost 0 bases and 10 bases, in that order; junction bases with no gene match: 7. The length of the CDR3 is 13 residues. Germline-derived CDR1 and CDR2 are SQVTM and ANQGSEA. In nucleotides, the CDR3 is TGCAGCGTTGAAGATGCAGGGGGCTATGGAGCTTTCTTT. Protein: CSVEDAGGYGAFF.

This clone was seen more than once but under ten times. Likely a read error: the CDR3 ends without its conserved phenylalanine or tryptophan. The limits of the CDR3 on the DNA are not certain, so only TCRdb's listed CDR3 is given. CDR3 in amino acids: CASSAAPGDPVVV. The V gene is TRBV7-2, the J gene TRBJ2-4. The CDR3 spans 13 amino acids, including both terminal residues. Germline CDR1 SGHTA, CDR2 FQGNSA.

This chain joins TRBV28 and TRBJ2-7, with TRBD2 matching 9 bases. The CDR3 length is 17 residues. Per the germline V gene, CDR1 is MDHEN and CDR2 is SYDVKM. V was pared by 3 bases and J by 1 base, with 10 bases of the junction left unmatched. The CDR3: CASSFFQREDVSYEQYF. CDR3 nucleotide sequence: TGTGCCAGCAGTTTTTTCCAGCGGGAGGATGTGTCCTACGAGCAGTACTTC. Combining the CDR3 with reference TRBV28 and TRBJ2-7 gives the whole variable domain DVKVTQSSRYLVKRTGEKVFLECVQDMDHENMFWYRQDPGLGLRLIYFSYDVKMKEKGDIPEGYSVSREKKERFSLILESASTNQTSMYLCASSFFQREDVSYEQYFGPGTRLTVT.

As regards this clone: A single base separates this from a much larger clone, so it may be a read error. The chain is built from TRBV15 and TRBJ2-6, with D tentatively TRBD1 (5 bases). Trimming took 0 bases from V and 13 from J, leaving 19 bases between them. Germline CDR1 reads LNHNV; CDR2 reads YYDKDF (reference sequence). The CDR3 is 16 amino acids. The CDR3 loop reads CATSRDEWAGRGVLTF. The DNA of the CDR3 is TGTGCCACCAGCAGAGATGAATGGGCCGGAAGGGGTGTCCTGACTTTC.

The CDR3 coding sequence is TGTGCCAGCAGCTTACAGGGTAAATATGGCTACACCTTC. It encodes CASSLQGKYGYTF. The gene calls are TRBV7-2 and TRBJ1-2, with D maybe TRBD1 (5 bases). The CDR3 runs to 13 residues. The V and J ends lost 2 bases and 5 bases respectively, with 9 bases between them. Germline V CDR1 and CDR2: SGHTA, FQGNSA.

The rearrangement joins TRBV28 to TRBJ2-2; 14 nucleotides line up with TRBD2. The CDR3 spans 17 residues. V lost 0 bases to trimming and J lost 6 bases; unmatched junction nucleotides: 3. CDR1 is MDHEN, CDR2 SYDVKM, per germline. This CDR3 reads CASSLWRLAGGPGELFF. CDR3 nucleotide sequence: TGTGCCAGCAGTTTATGGCGACTAGCGGGAGGGCCCGGGGAGCTGTTTTTT.

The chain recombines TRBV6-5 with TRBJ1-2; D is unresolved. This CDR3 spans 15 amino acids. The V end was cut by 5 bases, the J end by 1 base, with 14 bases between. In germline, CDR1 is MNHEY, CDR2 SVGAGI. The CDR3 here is CASSGPSGGNYGYTF. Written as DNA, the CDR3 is TGTGCCAGCAGTGGCCCCAGCGGCGGTAACTATGGCTACACCTTC.

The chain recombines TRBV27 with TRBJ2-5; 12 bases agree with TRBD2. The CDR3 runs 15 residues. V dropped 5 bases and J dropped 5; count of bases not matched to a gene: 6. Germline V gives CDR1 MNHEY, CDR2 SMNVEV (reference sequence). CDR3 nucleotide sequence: TGTGCCAGCAGTCTAGGGACTAGCGGGTGGGAGACCCAGTACTTC. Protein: CASSLGTSGWETQYF.

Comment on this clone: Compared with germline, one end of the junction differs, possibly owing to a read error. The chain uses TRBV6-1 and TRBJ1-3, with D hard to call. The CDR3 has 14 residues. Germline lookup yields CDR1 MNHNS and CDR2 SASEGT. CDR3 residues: CASGGRNSGNAIYF. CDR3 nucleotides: TGTGCCAGCGGCGGCAGGAACTCTGGAAACGCCATATATTTT.

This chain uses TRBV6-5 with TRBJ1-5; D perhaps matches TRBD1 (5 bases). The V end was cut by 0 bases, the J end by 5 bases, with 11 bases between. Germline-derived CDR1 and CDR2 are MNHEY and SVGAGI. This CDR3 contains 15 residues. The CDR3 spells CASSYSSREYQPQHF. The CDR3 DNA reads TGTGCCAGCAGTTACTCGAGCAGGGAATATCAGCCCCAGCATTTT.

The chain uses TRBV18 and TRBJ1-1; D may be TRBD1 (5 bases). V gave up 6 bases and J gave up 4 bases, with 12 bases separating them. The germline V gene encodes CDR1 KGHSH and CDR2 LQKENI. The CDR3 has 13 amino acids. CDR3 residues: CASSGGVGTEAFF. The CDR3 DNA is TGTGCCAGCTCCGGAGGGGTGGGCACTGAAGCTTTCTTT.

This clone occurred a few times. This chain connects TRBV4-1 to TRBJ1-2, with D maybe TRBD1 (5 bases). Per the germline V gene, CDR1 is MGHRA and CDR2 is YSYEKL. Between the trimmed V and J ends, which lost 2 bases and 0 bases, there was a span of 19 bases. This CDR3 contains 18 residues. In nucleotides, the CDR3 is TGCGCCAGCAGCCAACTGGTAATCCGGGACTCAGCTAACTATGGCTACACCTTC. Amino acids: CASSQLVIRDSANYGYTF.

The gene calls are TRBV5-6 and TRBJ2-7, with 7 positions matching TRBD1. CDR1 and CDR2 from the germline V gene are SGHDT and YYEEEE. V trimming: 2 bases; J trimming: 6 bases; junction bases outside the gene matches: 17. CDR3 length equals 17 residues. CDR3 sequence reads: CASSFPGWRQGGGEQYF. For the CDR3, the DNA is TGTGCCAGCAGCTTTCCAGGCTGGAGACAGGGCGGTGGCGAGCAGTACTTC.

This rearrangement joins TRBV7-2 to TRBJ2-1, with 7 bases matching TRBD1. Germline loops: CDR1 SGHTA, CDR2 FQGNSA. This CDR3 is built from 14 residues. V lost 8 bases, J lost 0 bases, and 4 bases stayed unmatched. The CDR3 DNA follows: TGTGCCAGCGCCAGGGGGAGCTCCTACAATGAGCAGTTCTTC. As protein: CASARGSSYNEQFF.

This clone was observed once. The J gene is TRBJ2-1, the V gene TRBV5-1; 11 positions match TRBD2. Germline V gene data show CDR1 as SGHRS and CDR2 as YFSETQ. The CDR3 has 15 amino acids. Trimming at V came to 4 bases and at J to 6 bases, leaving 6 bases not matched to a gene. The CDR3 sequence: CASSPGLAGGNEQFF. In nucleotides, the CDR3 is TGCGCCAGCAGCCCCGGACTAGCGGGTGGCAATGAGCAGTTCTTC.

CDR3 sequence: CAATSQETQYF. CDR3 nucleotides: TGTGCAGCAACCTCACAAGAGACCCAGTACTTC. V is TRBV28 and J is TRBJ2-5; no firm D call. Germline loops: CDR1 MDHEN, CDR2 SYDVKM. The CDR3 is made up of 11 amino acids.

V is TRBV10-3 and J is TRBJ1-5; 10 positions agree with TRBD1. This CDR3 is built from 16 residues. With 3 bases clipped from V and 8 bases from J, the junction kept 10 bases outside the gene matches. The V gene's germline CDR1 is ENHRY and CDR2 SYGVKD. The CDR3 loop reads CAISELGGQGREPQHF. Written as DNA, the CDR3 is TGTGCCATCAGTGAATTGGGGGGACAGGGGCGGGAGCCCCAGCATTTT.

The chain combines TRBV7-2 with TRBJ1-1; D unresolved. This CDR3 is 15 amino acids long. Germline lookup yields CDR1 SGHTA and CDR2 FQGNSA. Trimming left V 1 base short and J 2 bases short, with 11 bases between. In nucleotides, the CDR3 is TGTGCCAGCAGCTTAGAAGCCAGACGCAACACTGAAGCTTTCTTT. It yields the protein CASSLEARRNTEAFF.

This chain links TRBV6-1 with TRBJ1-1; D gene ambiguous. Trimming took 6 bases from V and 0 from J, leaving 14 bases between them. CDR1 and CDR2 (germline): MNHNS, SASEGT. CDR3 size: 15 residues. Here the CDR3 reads CASREPITVNTEAFF. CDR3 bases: TGTGCCAGCAGGGAACCTATTACAGTGAACACTGAAGCTTTCTTT.